This TCR beta chain stems from a study of radiotherapy plus CTLA-4 blockade in lung cancer. Profiling relied on immunoSEQ multiplex PCR, and the TCRdb table lists in-frame clones only, not all of them. Here the sample spans tens of thousands of clones, around 79% being singletons. Germline assignment: CDR1 MDHEN and CDR2 SYDVKM. This CDR3 is built from 15 residues. V was pared by 3 bases and J by 7 bases, with 13 bases between. This specimen was peripheral blood, taken from a patient treated with radiotherapy plus ipilimumab. The origin of this receptor is a human donor with non-small cell lung cancer who had a partial response to radiotherapy plus ipilimumab. Some clones in this sample may be carry-over from other donors' samples. The chain uses TRBV28 and TRBJ1-6, with D possibly being TRBD1 (5 bases). CDR3 amino acids: CASSFSQGMNSPLHF. The CDR3 nucleotides read TGTGCCAGCAGTTTCAGCCAGGGTATGAATTCACCCCTCCACTTT.